This T cell receptor beta chain was found in a study of PD-1 blockade in classical Hodgkin lymphoma (dated by TCRdb to the early 2020s). Study-wide context: Nivolumab dosing was 3 mg/kg intravenously every 2 weeks, continuing until either disease progression or unacceptable toxicity. The study used CyTOF and TCR beta sequencing to define a peripheral blood immune signature of response to PD-1 blockade in classical Hodgkin lymphoma. Results and caveats for the whole study, not just this receptor: Among trial patients, those achieving complete response had baseline diversity similar to that of newly diagnosed patients, while diversity was significantly lower in partial responders and progressors. Lower diversity was seen in patients whose nivolumab began less than 1 year after ASCT, and these patients were left out of later analyses so that immune reconstitution would not confound the results. Baseline TCR diversity was reported to be lower in newly diagnosed patients than in healthy donors, and even lower in relapsed/refractory patients. By C4D1, a significant rise was seen in CD4+ TCR diversity but not in CD8+ TCR diversity (p=0.0027 vs p=0.16), and the rise was most apparent among complete responders (p=0.02). The study covered only a single clinical trial cohort, and the causes of the repertoire differences, possibly disease activity or prior therapy, were still not defined.

The time point label on this specimen signifies: cycle 4 day 1 (C4D1), after 5 to 7 weeks of nivolumab. All trial patients had relapsed after autologous stem cell transplantation, with cohorts A, B and C differing in prior brentuximab vedotin exposure. A total of more than 55 patients with relapsed/refractory classical Hodgkin lymphoma made up the trial cohort, and each patient's best overall response was complete response, partial response or progressive disease. In the multi-cohort phase II CheckMate 205 trial, trial patients received single-agent nivolumab. An independent review committee assessed best overall response by applying the 2007 International Working Group response criteria. Trial PBMCs were collected immediately before nivolumab initiation (C1D1) and during therapy at cycle 2 day 1 and cycle 4 day 1. Peripheral blood was collected in 8 mL Vacutainer Cell Preparation Tubes, from which PBMCs were isolated by centrifugation and then cryopreserved.

Genomic DNA was isolated using the Qiagen DNeasy kit from unsorted PBMCs as well as from negatively selected CD4+ and CD8+ fractions. Using primers that anneal to V and J segments, immunoSEQ multiplex PCR amplified the TCR beta CDR3 regions. A synthetic immune receptor repertoire was used to minimize amplification bias, and remaining bias was computationally removed after sequencing. As for the authors' bioinformatics: Custom Python scripts were used to quantify repertoire diversity as the Shannon entropy index. Unsorted, CD4+ and CD8+ repertoires were analyzed separately, except in combined analyses where CD4+ and CD8+ sequences were merged in silico. A clone counted as expanded when the clone's frequency after treatment rose at least 2-fold relative to C1D1, and clones undetected at baseline were given a pseudocount of 0.5. Clones with 0 or 1 copy at C1D1 were defined as singleton clones, while clones with 2 or more copies were defined as non-singleton clones. By matching protein sequences in sorted samples from the same patient, clones expanded in unsorted samples were annotated as CD4+, CD8+ or unknown. Wilcoxon tests on paired samples were used to test diversity changes from C1D1 to C4D1. TCRdb took over this immuneACCESS table, retaining in-frame rearrangements with V and J assigned. Such tables are incomplete; in checked studies, under half of the missing clones stem from an unresolved V gene, and the remainder is unexplained. V, J and clone size were drawn from that table, and D and trimming were deduced from the DNA. The sample includes tens of thousands of clones, with more than 80% observed a single time. The ten largest clones represent around 8% of the sample.

The junction shows trimming of 5 bases on V and 2 bases on J, plus 20 bases between the germline ends. From the cysteine through the phenylalanine, the CDR3 covers 17 amino acids. Only CDR3 DNA is held: 51 bases, read in frame from base 1. From the germline V gene, CDR1 is SGHNT and CDR2 is YENEEA. Concerning this clone itself: The antigen this receptor binds is unknown. No much larger clone exists at a distance of one base, and base qualities are not known.

This clonotype was obtained from a human donor with classical Hodgkin lymphoma. The input for sequencing was peripheral blood mononuclear cells (PBMCs), taken before the fourth cycle of nivolumab. This chain joins TRBV11-3 to TRBJ2-3; the D segment is perhaps TRBD1 or TRBD2, each sharing 6 matched bases. CDR3 loop: CASSPGRGLDLTDTQYF. The nucleotide sequence is TGTGCCAGCAGCCCCGGTCGGGGGCTGGACCTCACAGATACGCAGTATTTT.